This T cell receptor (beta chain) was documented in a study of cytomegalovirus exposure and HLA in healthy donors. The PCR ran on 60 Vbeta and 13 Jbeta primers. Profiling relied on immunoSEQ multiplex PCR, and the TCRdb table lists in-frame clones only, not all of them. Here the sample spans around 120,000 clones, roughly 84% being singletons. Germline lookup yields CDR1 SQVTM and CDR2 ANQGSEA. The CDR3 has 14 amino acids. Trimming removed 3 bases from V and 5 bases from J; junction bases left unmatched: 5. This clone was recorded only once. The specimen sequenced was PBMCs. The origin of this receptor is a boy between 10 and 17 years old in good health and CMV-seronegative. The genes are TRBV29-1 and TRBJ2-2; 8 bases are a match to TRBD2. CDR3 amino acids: CSVDAGGGTGELFF. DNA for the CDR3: TGCAGCGTTGACGCGGGAGGAGGGACCGGGGAGCTGTTTTTT.